This TCR beta chain was documented in a study of T cells after yellow fever vaccination. A single record per CDR3 protein comes from TCRdb applying MiXCR to the 5' RACE reads. The top ten hold approximately 15% of the sample, which has under 700,000 distinct CDR3 sequences, about a sixth seen once. This clonotype occurred a few times. The ends were cut back, 0 bases at V and 0 bases at J, with 6 bases in the middle. The CDR3 is 14 amino acids. Germline V CDR1 and CDR2: MNHEY, SVGEGT. The specimen comprised PBMCs, sampled less than 6 days after the first yellow fever vaccination. The TCR was taken from a man aged 18-30 years who received the YFV17D yellow fever vaccine. This chain connects TRBV6-2 or TRBV6-3 to TRBJ2-7; D unresolved. CDR3 DNA: TGTGCCAGCAGTTACTCGTCAGTCTCCTACGAGCAGTACTTC. It translates to CASSYSSVSYEQYF.